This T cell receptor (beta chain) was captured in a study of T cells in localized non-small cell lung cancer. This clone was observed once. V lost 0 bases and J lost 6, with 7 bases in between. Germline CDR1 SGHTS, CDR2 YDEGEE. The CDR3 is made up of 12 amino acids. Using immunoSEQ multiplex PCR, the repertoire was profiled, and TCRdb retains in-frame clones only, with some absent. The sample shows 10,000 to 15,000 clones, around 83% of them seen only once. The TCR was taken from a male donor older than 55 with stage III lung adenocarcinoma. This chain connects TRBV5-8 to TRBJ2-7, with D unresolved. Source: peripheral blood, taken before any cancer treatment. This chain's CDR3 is CASSLDSPEQYF. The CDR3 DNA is TGTGCCAGCAGCTTGGACAGCCCCGAGCAGTACTTC.